What follows are 9 T cell receptor beta chains derived from one specimen sequenced in a study of cytomegalovirus exposure and HLA in healthy donors (dated by TCRdb to 2015 to 2018). Receptor amplification or capture employed the immunoSEQ multiplex PCR assay. For the multiplex PCR, a mixture combining 60 forward primers for TCR Vbeta segments and 13 reverse primers for TCR Jbeta segments was used. TCRdb provides this immuneACCESS table in a form limited to in-frame rearrangements. Some clones are lacking; in checked studies, under half of them reflect an unresolved V gene, and why the rest are absent is not known. Present in this sample are approximately 200,000 clones, less than 80% of which were seen just once. The biggest ten clones account for about 4.6% of the sample. Specimen: PBMCs. Every receptor here comes from a woman aged 30 to 39 in good health and CMV-seropositive.

The count of this clone is one. The chain has TRBV6-5 and TRBJ1-1; D possibly corresponds to TRBD1 (6 bases). V was clipped by 1 base and J by 1 base, with 7 bases between them. Per germline, CDR1 MNHEY and CDR2 SVGAGI. There are 14 residues in the CDR3. CDR3 bases: TGTGCCAGCAGTTACTTACAGGGGAACACTGAAGCTTTCTTT. Translating it yields CASSYLQGNTEAFF.

The chain links TRBV4-3 to TRBJ2-3; the match to TRBD2 covers 8 bases. V lost 0 bases to trimming and J lost 0 bases; unmatched junction nucleotides: 8. Per germline, CDR1 LGHNA and CDR2 YSLEER. CDR3 length: 18 residues. This chain's CDR3 is CASSQDRFPSGSTDTQYF. The CDR3 DNA follows: TGCGCCAGCAGCCAAGATAGATTCCCTAGCGGGAGCACAGATACGCAGTATTTT.

The chain links TRBV6-1 to TRBJ1-5; 7 bases map to TRBD1. CDR1 MNHNS and CDR2 SASEGT come from the germline V gene. The ends lost 8 bases at V and 5 bases at J; junction bases unmatched: 9. The CDR3 totals 14 residues. The CDR3 spells CASFSGQDYQPQHF. In DNA, the CDR3 is TGTGCCAGCTTTAGCGGACAGGATTATCAGCCCCAGCATTTT.

The gene calls are TRBV27 and TRBJ2-1, with 15 bases matching TRBD2. The CDR3 consists of 14 residues. Germline V CDR1 and CDR2: MNHEY, SMNVEV (reference sequence). With V trimmed by 6 bases and J by 10 bases, 4 bases remained unmatched. The CDR3 loop reads CASSYGTSGGEQFF. In DNA form, the CDR3 reads TGTGCCAGCAGCTATGGGACTAGCGGGGGGGAGCAGTTCTTC.

The chain carries TRBV19 and TRBJ1-3, with a possible D match to TRBD1 (5 bases). The CDR3 has 14 residues. Trimming pared 5 bases from V and 0 bases from J, leaving 8 bases between. Germline V lookup: CDR1 LNHDA, CDR2 SQIVND (reference sequence). CDR3 nucleotides: TGTGCCAGTAGTCGGGACTCCTCTGGAAACACCATATATTTT. Amino acids: CASSRDSSGNTIYF. Together with reference TRBV19 and TRBJ1-3, the CDR3 gives the full variable domain: DGGITQSPKYLFRKEGQNVTLSCEQNLNHDAMYWYRQDPGQGLRLIYYSQIVNDFQKGDIAEGYSVSREKKESFPLTVTSAQKNPTAFYLCASSRDSSGNTIYFGEGSWLTVV.

Comment on this clone: The sample holds other DNA sequences that translate to the same CDR3. The V call is TRBV5-1, the J call TRBJ2-7; 13 bases fit TRBD2. This CDR3 is 14 amino acids long. CDR1 is SGHRS, CDR2 YFSETQ, per germline. With 3 bases clipped from V and 3 bases from J, the junction kept 0 bases outside the gene matches. This CDR3 is CASSWTSGSYEQYF. The CDR3 DNA reads as TGCGCCAGCAGCTGGACTAGCGGGAGCTACGAGCAGTACTTC.

This rearrangement joins TRBV5-1 to TRBJ2-2; D perhaps matches TRBD2 (7 bases). V was pared by 3 bases and J by 6 bases, with 15 bases between. The CDR3 sequence is 15 residues long. Germline V CDR1 and CDR2: SGHRS, YFSETQ. Written as DNA, the CDR3 is TGCGCCAGCAGCTCGGATGGGGGGGCGGCCGGGGAGCTGTTTTTT. Translating it yields CASSSDGGAAGELFF.

This chain links TRBV15 with TRBJ2-1, with 10 positions matching TRBD1. J lost 6 bases, V lost 6 bases, and 5 bases had no gene match. Per the germline V gene, CDR1 is LNHNV and CDR2 is YYDKDF (reference sequence). This CDR3 is built from 14 residues. The DNA for the CDR3 is TGTGCCACCAGAGCCTGGACAGGGGGCAATGAGCAGTTCTTC. It specifies CATRAWTGGNEQFF.

This clone was observed a handful of times. J is TRBJ2-7 and V is TRBV11-2; D may be TRBD1 (6 bases). Germline V gene data show CDR1 as SGHAT and CDR2 as FQNNGV. V gave up 1 base and J gave up 4 bases, with 11 bases separating them. The CDR3 is 14 amino acids. The CDR3 coding sequence is TGTGCCAGCAGCTTAGGAGGACAGAGTTACGAGCAGTACTTC. Its translation is CASSLGGQSYEQYF.